The next 16 T cell receptor beta chains were all read from a single sample in a study of T cell repertoires in cytomegalovirus infection. These TCRs are of unknown antigen specificity. TCRdb re-analysed the reads in MiXCR, keeping a single row per CDR3 protein. Of about 830,000 distinct CDR3 sequences listed, less than 35% were seen once; the top ten hold roughly 12%. The sample here was cultured CD8+ T cells from PBMCs, taken from culture after CMV antigen stimulation. These receptors originate from a human donor in good health (CMV status not recorded). Some clones in this sample may be carry-over from other donors' samples.

The chain recombines TRBV12-3 or TRBV12-4 with TRBJ1-5; tentative D call: TRBD1 (5 bases). V dropped 6 bases and J dropped 6 bases, with 18 bases sitting between them. The CDR3 is 15 residues long. The CDR3 region has the DNA TGTGCCAGCAGCCGGGGGAGGGCAGCGAGTCAGCCCCAGCATTTT. Its translation is CASSRGRAASQPQHF.

This clonotype was picked up many times. One end of the junction varies from germline; a read error may be responsible. This chain connects TRBV7-7 to TRBJ2-2; D remains ambiguous. Germline CDR1 SSHAT, CDR2 FNYEAQ (reference sequence). This CDR3 is 13 amino acids long. This chain's CDR3 is CASSRDLTGELFF. In nucleotides, the CDR3 is TGTGCTAGCAGCCGTGATTTAACCGGGGAGCTGTTTTTT.

The rearrangement links TRBV24-1 to TRBJ2-2, with D perhaps TRBD1 (5 bases). The CDR3 runs to 16 residues. Germline values: CDR1 KGHDR, CDR2 SFDVKD. Trimming cost V 3 bases and J 1 base, with 11 bases left between them. CDR3 nucleotides: TGTGCCACCAGTGATATTGGACACTTGAACACCGGGGAGCTGTTTTTT. Its protein is CATSDIGHLNTGELFF.

With respect to this clonotype: One junction end does not reproduce the germline sequence, and a read error may be involved. V gene TRBV7-9 combines with J gene TRBJ1-1; no clear D. The CDR3 is 14 residues long. The germline V gene encodes CDR1 SEHNR and CDR2 FQNEAQ (reference sequence). CDR3 coding DNA: TGTGCCGGCAGCTTAGTGGCAGGGAACACTGAAGCTTTCTTT. Amino acid sequence: CAGSLVAGNTEAFF. Combining the CDR3 with reference TRBV7-9 and TRBJ1-1 gives the whole variable domain DTGVSQNPRHKITKRGQNVTFRCDPISEHNRLYWYRQTLGQGPEFLTYFQNEAQLEKSRLLSDRFSAERPKGSFSTLEIQRTEQGDSAMYLCAGSLVAGNTEAFFGQGTRLTVV.

In this sample, this clonotype turned up a few times. V gene TRBV6-1 combines with J gene TRBJ1-6; D is undetermined. This CDR3 contains 21 residues. Trimming shortened V by 4 bases and J by 0 bases, and 25 bases separated the two germline ends. Germline loops: CDR1 MNHNS, CDR2 SASEGT. The DNA of the CDR3 is TGTGCCAGCAGTGGGACGGCCACTTTTTTCTGGGAGTCCTCCTATAATTCACCCCTCCACTTT. It yields the protein CASSGTATFFWESSYNSPLHF.

The V gene is TRBV6-5, the J gene TRBJ2-7, with 12 nucleotides matching TRBD2. CDR3 length equals 15 residues. V lost 8 bases to trimming and J lost 3 bases; unmatched junction nucleotides: 8. CDR1 and CDR2 (germline): MNHEY, SVGAGI. The CDR3 DNA sequence: TGTGCCAGCCAACGACTAGCGGGGGAGATCTACGAGCAGTACGTC. It encodes CASQRLAGEIYEQYV.

This clonotype came up a few times. This sequence joins TRBV7-8 and TRBJ1-2, with TRBD1 matching 7 bases. The V segment lost 7 bases and the J segment 4 bases; nucleotides outside the gene matches: 12. The germline V gene encodes CDR1 SGHVS and CDR2 FQNEAQ. The length of the CDR3 is 15 residues. In nucleotides, the CDR3 is TGTGCCAGCAACCGCTTGACAGGGAACGGCTATGGCTACACCTTC. Amino acid sequence: CASNRLTGNGYGYTF.

V gene TRBV6-6 combines with J gene TRBJ2-5; perhaps TRBD1 as D (6 bases). The CDR3 has 16 residues. CDR1 MNHNY and CDR2 SVGAGI come from the germline V gene (reference sequence). V gave up 4 bases and J gave up 5 bases, with 20 bases separating them. DNA of the CDR3: TGTGCCAGCAGTTGGGGCCCAGGGGAGCGAGGGGAGACCCAGTACTTC. Translated, it gives CASSWGPGERGETQYF.

This clonotype was counted once. The chain joins TRBV9 to TRBJ1-3; D unresolved. CDR1 is SGDLS and CDR2 is YYNGEE in the germline V gene. This CDR3 comprises 15 residues. Trimming took 0 bases from V and 0 from J, leaving 7 bases between them. Here the CDR3 DNA reads TGTGCCAGCAGCGTAGAAGGCGGCTCTGGAAACACCATATATTTT. Amino acids: CASSVEGGSGNTIYF.

This clonotype showed up just once. V and J are TRBV7-6 and TRBJ1-5, with 7 nucleotides matching TRBD1. The germline gives CDR1 SGHVS, CDR2 FNYEAQ. V lost 1 base, J lost 3 bases, and 6 bases stayed unmatched. The CDR3 contains 16 residues. CDR3 sequence (DNA): TGTGCCAGCAGCTTAGGCCTTGGGACAGACAATCAGCCCCAGCATTTT. Amino acid sequence: CASSLGLGTDNQPQHF.

The chain carries TRBV29-1 and TRBJ2-2; D perhaps matches TRBD1 (6 bases). Germline CDR1 is SQVTM and CDR2 is ANQGSEA. This CDR3 spans 15 amino acids. Deletions cut 6 bases from V and 1 base from J, with 15 bases between. The CDR3 reads CSVGPGTLNTGELFF. Here the CDR3 DNA reads TGCAGCGTGGGGCCGGGGACACTGAACACCGGGGAGCTGTTTTTT.

About this clonotype itself: A much larger clone differs from this one at a single base, so this may be a read error. This rearrangement joins TRBV7-8 to TRBJ2-1; D might be TRBD1 or TRBD2, each matching 5 bases. This CDR3 contains 14 residues. Germline lookup yields CDR1 SGHVS and CDR2 FQNEAQ. In DNA, the CDR3 is TGTGCCAACAGCTCCTTGAGGGGTAGAGATGAGCAGTTCTTC. This sequence encodes CANSSLRGRDEQFF.

This clonotype was observed many times. The V call is TRBV7-6, the J call TRBJ1-2, with TRBD1 identical over 10 bases. V was pared by 5 bases and J by 6 bases, with 3 bases of the junction left unmatched. Germline V gene data show CDR1 as SGHVS and CDR2 as FNYEAQ. This CDR3 region has 13 residues. The CDR3 is CASSRGQGDGYTF. CDR3 DNA sequence: TGTGCCAGCAGCCGAGGACAGGGGGATGGCTACACCTTC. Full variable domain (remainder filled in from reference TRBV7-6 and TRBJ1-2): GAGVSQSPRYKVTKRGQDVALRCDPISGHVSLYWYRQALGQGPEFLTYFNYEAQQDKSGLPNDRFSAERPEGSISTLTIQRTEQRDSAMYRCASSRGQGDGYTFGSGTRLTVV.

This clonotype has at least ten counts. The V gene is TRBV6-1, the J gene TRBJ2-7; 7 bases agree with TRBD1. Per germline, CDR1 MNHNS and CDR2 SASEGT. The CDR3 spans 15 residues. V dropped 4 bases and J dropped 2; count of bases not matched to a gene: 8. This chain's CDR3 is CASSADPGTAYEQYF. CDR3 in DNA: TGTGCCAGCAGTGCCGACCCCGGGACAGCCTACGAGCAGTACTTC.

V and J are TRBV6-6 and TRBJ1-1, with D perhaps matching TRBD1 (6 bases). The CDR3 is 11 amino acids. Germline V gene lookup returns CDR1 MNHNY and CDR2 SVGAGI (reference sequence). The germline V and J ends were trimmed by 10 bases and 7 bases, with 13 bases remaining between them. The CDR3 coding sequence is TGTGCCACCTCAAGGGGGGATGAAGCTTTCTTT. Its protein is CATSRGDEAFF.

V is TRBV6-6 and J is TRBJ2-1; a weak D match, TRBD1 (5 bases). The V gene's germline CDR1 is MNHNY and CDR2 SVGAGI (reference sequence). The CDR3 sequence is 15 residues long. V shed 8 bases and J shed 2 bases, with 16 bases lying between them. DNA for the CDR3: TGTGCCAGCGGGATGCCAGGGAACCCCTACAATGAGCAGTTCTTC. This encodes CASGMPGNPYNEQFF.